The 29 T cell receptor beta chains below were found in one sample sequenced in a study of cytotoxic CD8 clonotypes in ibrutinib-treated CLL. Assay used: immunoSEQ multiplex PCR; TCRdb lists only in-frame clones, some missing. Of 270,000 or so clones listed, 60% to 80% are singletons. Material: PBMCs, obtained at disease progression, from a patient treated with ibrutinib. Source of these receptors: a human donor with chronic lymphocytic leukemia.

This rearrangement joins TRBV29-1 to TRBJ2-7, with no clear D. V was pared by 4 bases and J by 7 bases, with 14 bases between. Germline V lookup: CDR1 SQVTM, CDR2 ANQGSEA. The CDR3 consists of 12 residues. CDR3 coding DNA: TGCAGCGTTGTTGAGGCCCAGACGGAGCAGTACTTC. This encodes CSVVEAQTEQYF.

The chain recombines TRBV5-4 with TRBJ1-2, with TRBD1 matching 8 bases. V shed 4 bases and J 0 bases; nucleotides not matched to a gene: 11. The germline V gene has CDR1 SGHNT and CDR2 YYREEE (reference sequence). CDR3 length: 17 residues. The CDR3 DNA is TGTGCCAGCAGCCCACGACAGGGGACGATGACTAACTATGGCTACACCTTC. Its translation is CASSPRQGTMTNYGYTF. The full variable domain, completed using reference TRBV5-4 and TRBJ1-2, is ETGVTQSPTHLIKTRGQQVTLRCSSQSGHNTVSWYQQALGQGPQFIFQYYREEENGRGNFPPRFSGLQFPNYSSELNVNALELDDSALYLCASSPRQGTMTNYGYTFGSGTRLTVV.

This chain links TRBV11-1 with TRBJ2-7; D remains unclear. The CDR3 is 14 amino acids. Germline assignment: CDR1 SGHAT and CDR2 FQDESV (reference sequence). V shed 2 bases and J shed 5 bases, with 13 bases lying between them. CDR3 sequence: CASSLFGISNEQYF. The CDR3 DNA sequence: TGTGCCAGCAGCTTATTTGGCATTTCAAACGAGCAGTACTTC.

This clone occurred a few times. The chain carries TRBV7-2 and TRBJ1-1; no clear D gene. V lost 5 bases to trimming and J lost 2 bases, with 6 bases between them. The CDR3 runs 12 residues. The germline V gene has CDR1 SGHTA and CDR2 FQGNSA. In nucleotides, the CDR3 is TGTGCCAGCAGCACTCCCAACACTGAAGCTTTCTTT. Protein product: CASSTPNTEAFF.

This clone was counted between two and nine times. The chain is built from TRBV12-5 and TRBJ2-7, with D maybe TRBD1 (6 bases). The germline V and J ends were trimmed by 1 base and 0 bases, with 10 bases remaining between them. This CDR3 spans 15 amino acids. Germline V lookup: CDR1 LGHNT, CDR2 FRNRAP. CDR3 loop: CASGLGTARSYEQYF. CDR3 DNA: TGTGCTAGTGGTTTGGGGACAGCCCGCTCCTACGAGCAGTACTTC.

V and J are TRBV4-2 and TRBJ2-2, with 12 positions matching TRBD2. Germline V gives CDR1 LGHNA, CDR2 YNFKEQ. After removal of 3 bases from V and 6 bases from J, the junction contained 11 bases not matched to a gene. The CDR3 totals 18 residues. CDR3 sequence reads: CASSQALGLAGLAGELFF. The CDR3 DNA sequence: TGTGCCAGCAGCCAGGCCCTAGGACTAGCGGGGCTCGCCGGGGAGCTGTTTTTT.

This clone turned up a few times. Written as DNA, the CDR3 is TGTGCCATCGCCGCTGGGGCCACAGATACGCAGTATTTT. This sequence encodes CAIAAGATDTQYF. The gene calls are TRBV10-3 and TRBJ2-3, with D possibly matching TRBD1 (5 bases). V gave up 8 bases and J gave up 2 bases, with 11 bases separating them. The germline V gene has CDR1 ENHRY and CDR2 SYGVKD. The CDR3 is 13 amino acids.

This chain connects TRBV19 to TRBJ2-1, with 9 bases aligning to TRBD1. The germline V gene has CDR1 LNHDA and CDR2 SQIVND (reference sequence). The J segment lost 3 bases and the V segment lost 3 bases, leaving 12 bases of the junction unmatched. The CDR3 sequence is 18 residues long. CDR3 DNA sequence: TGTGCCAGTAGTATCCCGACAGGGGGTGGACTACACTACAATGAGCAGTTCTTC. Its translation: CASSIPTGGGLHYNEQFF.

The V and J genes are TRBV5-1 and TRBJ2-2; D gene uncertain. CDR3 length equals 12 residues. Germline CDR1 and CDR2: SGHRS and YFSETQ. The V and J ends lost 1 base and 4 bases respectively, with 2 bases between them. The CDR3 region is CASSLFTGELFF. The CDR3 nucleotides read TGCGCCAGCAGCTTGTTCACCGGGGAGCTGTTTTTT.

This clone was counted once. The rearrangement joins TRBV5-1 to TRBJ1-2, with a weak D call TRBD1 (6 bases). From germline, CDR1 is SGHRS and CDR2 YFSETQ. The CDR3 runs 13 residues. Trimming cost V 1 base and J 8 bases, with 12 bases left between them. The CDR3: CASSLRGAEGYTF. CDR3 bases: TGCGCCAGCAGCTTGCGGGGGGCTGAGGGCTACACCTTC.

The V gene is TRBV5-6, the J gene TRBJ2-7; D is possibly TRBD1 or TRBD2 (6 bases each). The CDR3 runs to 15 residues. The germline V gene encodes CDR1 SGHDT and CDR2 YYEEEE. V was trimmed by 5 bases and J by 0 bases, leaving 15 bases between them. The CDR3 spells CASRTRGASSYEQYF. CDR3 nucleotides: TGTGCCAGCAGGACTAGGGGGGCTAGCTCCTACGAGCAGTACTTC.

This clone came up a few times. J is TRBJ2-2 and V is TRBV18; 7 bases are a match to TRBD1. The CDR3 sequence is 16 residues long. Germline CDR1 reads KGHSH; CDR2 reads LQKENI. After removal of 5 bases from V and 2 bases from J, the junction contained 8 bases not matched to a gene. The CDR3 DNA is TGTGCCAGCTCAACCTCGACAGGGATAAACACCGGGGAGCTGTTTTTT. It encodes CASSTSTGINTGELFF.

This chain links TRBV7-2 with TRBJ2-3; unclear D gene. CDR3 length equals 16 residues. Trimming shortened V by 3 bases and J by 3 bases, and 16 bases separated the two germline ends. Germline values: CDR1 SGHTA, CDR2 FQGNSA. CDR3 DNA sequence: TGTGCCAGCAGCTTGGGGTACGGTGCTGTTACAGATACGCAGTATTTT. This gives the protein CASSLGYGAVTDTQYF.

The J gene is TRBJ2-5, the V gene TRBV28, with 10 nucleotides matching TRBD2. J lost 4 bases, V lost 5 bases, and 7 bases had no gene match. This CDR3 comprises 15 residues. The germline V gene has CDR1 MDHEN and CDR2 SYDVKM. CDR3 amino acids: CASSPLRLAGETQYF. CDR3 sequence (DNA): TGTGCCAGCAGTCCCCTCCGACTAGCGGGAGAGACCCAGTACTTC.

CDR3 region: CASSILGTLYQPQHF. The CDR3 nucleotides are TGTGCCAGTAGTATCTTAGGGACCTTGTATCAGCCCCAGCATTTT. V gene TRBV19 combines with J gene TRBJ1-5, with D tentatively TRBD1 (5 bases). Germline lookup yields CDR1 LNHDA and CDR2 SQIVND (reference sequence). The CDR3 loop spans 15 amino acids. V shed 3 bases and J shed 5 bases, with 14 bases lying between them.

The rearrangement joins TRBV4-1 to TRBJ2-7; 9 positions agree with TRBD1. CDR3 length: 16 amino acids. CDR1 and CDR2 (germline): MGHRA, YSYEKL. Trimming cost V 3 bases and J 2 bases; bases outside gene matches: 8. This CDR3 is CASSQTGTGTPYEQYF. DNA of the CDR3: TGCGCCAGCAGCCAGACCGGGACAGGGACCCCCTACGAGCAGTACTTC.

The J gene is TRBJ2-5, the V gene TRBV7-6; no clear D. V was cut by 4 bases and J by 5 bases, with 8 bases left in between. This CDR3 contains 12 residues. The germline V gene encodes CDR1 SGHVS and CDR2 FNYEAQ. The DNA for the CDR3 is TGTGCCAGCAGCTCGAGTGGGGAGACCCAGTACTTC. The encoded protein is CASSSSGETQYF.

CDR3 amino acids: CASSWPSWTGVSYEQYF. The CDR3 nucleotides are TGTGCCAGCAGCTGGCCCTCTTGGACAGGGGTTAGCTACGAGCAGTACTTC. This rearrangement joins TRBV5-8 to TRBJ2-7; 9 bases match TRBD1. V was clipped by 3 bases and J by 3 bases; unmatched bases: 13. This CDR3 has 17 residues. The germline V gene encodes CDR1 SGHTS and CDR2 YDEGEE.

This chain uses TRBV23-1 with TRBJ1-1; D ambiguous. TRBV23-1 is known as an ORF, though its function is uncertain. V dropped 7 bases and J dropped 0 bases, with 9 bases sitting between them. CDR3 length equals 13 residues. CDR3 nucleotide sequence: TGCGCCAGCACCCCGAGGGTGAACACTGAAGCTTTCTTT. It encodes CASTPRVNTEAFF.

The CDR3 loop is CASSQVRNKKGDEQFF. The DNA of the CDR3 is TGTGCCAGCAGCCAAGTGAGGAACAAAAAGGGGGATGAGCAGTTCTTC. The V call is TRBV4-2, the J call TRBJ2-1; a possible D gene is TRBD1 (6 bases). Trimming took 1 base from V and 8 from J, leaving 18 bases between them. This CDR3 is built from 16 residues. Germline V gives CDR1 LGHNA, CDR2 YNFKEQ.

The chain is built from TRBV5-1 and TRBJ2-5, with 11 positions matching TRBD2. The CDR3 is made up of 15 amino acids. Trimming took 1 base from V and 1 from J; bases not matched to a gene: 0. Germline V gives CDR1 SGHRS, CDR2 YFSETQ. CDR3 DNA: TGCGCCAGCAGCTTGACTAGCGGGAGCCAAGAGACCCAGTACTTC. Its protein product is CASSLTSGSQETQYF.

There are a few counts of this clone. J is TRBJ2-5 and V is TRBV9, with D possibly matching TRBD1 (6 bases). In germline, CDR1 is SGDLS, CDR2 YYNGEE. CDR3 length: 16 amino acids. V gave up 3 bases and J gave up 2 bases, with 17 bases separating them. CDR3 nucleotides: TGTGCCAGCAGCGGGACCGGGACACTAAGACAAGAGACCCAGTACTTC. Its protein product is CASSGTGTLRQETQYF.

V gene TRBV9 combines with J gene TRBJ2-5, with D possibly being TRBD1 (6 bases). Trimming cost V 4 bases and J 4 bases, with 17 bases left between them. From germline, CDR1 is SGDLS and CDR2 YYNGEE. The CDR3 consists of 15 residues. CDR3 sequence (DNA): TGTGCCAGCAGCCCCCCGCAGGGGCTGCGAGAGACCCAGTACTTC. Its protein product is CASSPPQGLRETQYF.

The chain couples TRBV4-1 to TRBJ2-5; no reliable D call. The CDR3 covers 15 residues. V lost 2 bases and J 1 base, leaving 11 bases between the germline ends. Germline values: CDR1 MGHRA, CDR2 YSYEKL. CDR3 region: CASSQTYFAQETQYF. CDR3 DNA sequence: TGCGCCAGCAGCCAAACTTACTTCGCCCAAGAGACCCAGTACTTC.

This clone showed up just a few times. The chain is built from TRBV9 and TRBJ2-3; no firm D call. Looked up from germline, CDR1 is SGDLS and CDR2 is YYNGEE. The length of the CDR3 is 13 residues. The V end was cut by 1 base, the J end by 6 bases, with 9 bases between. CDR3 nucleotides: TGTGCCAGCAGCGTAAAGCCCGTGGATACGCAGTATTTT. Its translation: CASSVKPVDTQYF.

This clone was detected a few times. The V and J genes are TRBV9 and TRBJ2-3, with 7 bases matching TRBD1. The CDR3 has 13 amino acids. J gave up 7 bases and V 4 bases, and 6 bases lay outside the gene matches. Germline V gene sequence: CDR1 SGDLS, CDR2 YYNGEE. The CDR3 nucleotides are TGTGCCAGCAGCTCACAGGGGTGGTATACGCAGTATTTT. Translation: CASSSQGWYTQYF.

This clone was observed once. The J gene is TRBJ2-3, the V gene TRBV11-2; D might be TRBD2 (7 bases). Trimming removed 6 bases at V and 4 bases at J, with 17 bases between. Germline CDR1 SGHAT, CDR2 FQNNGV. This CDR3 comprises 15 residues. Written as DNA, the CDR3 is TGTGCCAGCAGTCCAGTGACGGGGGGCCCAGATACGCAGTATTTT. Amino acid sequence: CASSPVTGGPDTQYF. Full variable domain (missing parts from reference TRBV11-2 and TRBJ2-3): EAGVAQSPRYKIIEKRQSVAFWCNPISGHATLYWYQQILGQGPKLLIQFQNNGVVDDSQLPKDRFSAERLKGVDSTLKIQPAKLEDSAVYLCASSPVTGGPDTQYFGPGTRLTVL.

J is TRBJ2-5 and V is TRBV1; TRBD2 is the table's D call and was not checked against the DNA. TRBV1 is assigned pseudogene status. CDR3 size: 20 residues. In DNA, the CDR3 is TGCACCAGCAGCCTGTCCTCTCTAGAAAAGATCGTAGGGGAGGCGGAGACCCAGTACTTC. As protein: CTSSLSSLEKIVGEAETQYF.

The CDR3 nucleotides are TGTGCCAGCAGCAAGATGAACGAGCAGTACTTC. This sequence encodes CASSKMNEQYF. This rearrangement joins TRBV5-6 to TRBJ2-7; D is unclear. The CDR3 loop spans 11 amino acids. The germline V and J ends were trimmed by 4 bases and 5 bases, with 7 bases remaining between them. CDR1 SGHDT and CDR2 YYEEEE come from the germline V gene.